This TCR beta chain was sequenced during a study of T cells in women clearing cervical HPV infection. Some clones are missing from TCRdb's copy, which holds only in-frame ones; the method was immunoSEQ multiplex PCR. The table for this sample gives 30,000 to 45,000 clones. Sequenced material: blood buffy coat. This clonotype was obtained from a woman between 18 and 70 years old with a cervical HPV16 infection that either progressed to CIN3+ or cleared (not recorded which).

CDR3 DNA, as far as it was read: TGTGCCAGCAAACAAGGGACAGGTAGCTCCTACGAG. Translating gives CASKQGTGSSYE. The whole CDR3 region reads CASKQGTGSSYEQYF. J is TRBJ2-7 and V is TRBV11-2; 8 bases are shared with TRBD1. The read finishes 3 residues shy of the CDR3 end, and the germline J gene is used to complete it. Germline trimming cut 7 bases from V and 0 bases from J; bases unmatched to any gene: 8. CDR3 size: 15 residues. Germline V lookup: CDR1 SGHAT, CDR2 FQNNGV.